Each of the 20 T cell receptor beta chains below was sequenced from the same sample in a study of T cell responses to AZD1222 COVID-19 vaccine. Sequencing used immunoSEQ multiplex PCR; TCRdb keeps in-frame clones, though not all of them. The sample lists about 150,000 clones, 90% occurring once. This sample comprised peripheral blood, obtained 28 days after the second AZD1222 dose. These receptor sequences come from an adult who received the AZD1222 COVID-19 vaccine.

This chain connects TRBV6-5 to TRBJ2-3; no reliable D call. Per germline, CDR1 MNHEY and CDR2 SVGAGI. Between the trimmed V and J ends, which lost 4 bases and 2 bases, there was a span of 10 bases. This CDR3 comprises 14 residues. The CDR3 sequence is CASSLDGYTDTQYF. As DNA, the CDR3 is TGTGCCAGCAGTTTAGACGGATACACAGATACGCAGTATTTT.

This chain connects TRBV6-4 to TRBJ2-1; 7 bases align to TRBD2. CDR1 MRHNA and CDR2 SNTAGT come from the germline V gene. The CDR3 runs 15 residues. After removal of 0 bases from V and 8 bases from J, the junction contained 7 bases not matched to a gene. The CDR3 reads CASSDSTLASDEQFF. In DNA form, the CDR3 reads TGTGCCAGCAGTGACTCGACACTAGCGTCCGATGAGCAGTTCTTC.

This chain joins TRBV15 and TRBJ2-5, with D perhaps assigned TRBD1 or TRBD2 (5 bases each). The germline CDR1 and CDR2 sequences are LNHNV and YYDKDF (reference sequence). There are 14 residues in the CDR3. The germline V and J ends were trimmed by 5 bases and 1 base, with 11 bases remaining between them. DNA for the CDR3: TGTGCCACCAGCCGGGACCGTTCCCAAGAGACCCAGTACTTC. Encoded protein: CATSRDRSQETQYF.

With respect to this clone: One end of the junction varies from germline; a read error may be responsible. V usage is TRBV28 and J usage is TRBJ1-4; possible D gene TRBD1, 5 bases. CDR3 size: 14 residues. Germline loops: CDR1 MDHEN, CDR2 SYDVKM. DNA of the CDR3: TGTGCCGGCAGCCCCGGCAGGGTTAATGAAAAACTGTTTTTT. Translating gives CAGSPGRVNEKLFF.

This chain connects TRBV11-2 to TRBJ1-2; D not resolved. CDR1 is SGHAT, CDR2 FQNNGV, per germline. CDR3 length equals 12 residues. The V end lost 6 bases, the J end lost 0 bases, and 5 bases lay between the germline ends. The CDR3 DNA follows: TGTGCCAGCAGTCAACCTAACTATGGCTACACCTTC. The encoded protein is CASSQPNYGYTF.

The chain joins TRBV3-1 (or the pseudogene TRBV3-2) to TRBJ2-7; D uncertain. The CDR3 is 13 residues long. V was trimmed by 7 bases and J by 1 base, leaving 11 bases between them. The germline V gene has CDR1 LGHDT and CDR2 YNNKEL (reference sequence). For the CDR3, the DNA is TGTGCCAGCACCGACCAGCCGTCCTACGAGCAGTACTTC. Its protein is CASTDQPSYEQYF.

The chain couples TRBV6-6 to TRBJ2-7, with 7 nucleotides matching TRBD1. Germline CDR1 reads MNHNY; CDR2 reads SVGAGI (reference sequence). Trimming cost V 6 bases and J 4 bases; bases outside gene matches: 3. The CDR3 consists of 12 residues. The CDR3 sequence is CASRTGPYEQYF. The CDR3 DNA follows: TGTGCCAGCAGGACAGGGCCGTACGAGCAGTACTTC.

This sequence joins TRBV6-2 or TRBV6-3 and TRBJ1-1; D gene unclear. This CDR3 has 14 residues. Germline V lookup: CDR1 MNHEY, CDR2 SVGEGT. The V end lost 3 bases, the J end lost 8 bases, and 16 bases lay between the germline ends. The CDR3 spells CASSYMGGFLEAFF. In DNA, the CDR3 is TGTGCCAGCAGTTATATGGGCGGGTTCTTAGAAGCTTTCTTT.

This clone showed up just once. The CDR3 nucleotides read TGTGCCAGCAGTCACGGCACAGATACGCAGTATTTT. It codes for CASSHGTDTQYF. This rearrangement joins TRBV13 to TRBJ2-3; unclear D gene. Trimming took off 6 bases at V and 1 base at J, with 5 bases between the two ends. The CDR3 totals 12 residues. Germline lookup yields CDR1 PRHDT and CDR2 FYEKMQ (reference sequence).

DNA for the CDR3: TGCAGCGTTCCGACAGGGGGCATAACTAACTATGGCTACACCTTC. It translates to CSVPTGGITNYGYTF. This sequence joins TRBV29-1 and TRBJ1-2; 10 bases line up with TRBD1. Germline lookup yields CDR1 SQVTM and CDR2 ANQGSEA. The trim removed 5 bases at V and 0 bases at J, leaving 6 bases unmatched. The CDR3 runs to 15 residues.

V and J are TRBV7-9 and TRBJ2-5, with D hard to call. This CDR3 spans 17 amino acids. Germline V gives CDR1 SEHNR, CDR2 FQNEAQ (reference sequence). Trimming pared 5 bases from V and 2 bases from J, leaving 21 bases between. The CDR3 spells CASSAYGPRMGQETQYF. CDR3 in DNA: TGTGCCAGCAGCGCATATGGACCAAGGATGGGTCAAGAGACCCAGTACTTC.

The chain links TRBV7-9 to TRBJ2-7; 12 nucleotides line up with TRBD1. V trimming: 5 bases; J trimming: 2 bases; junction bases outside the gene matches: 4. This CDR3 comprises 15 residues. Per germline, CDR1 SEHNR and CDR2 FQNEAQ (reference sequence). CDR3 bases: TGTGCCAGCAGCCGCGGGACAGGGGGCGCCTACGAGCAGTACTTC. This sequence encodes CASSRGTGGAYEQYF.

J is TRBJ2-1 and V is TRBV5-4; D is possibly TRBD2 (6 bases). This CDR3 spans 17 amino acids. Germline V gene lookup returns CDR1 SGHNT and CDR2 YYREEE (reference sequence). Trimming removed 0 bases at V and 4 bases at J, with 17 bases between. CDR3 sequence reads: CASSLAPRGGAYNEQFF. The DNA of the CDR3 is TGTGCCAGCAGCTTGGCGCCTCGGGGAGGCGCTTACAATGAGCAGTTCTTC.

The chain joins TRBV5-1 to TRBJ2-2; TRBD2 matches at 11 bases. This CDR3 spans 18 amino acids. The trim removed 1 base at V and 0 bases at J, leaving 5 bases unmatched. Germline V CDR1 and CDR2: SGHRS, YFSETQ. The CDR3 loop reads CASSLRLAGIANTGELFF. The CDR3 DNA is TGCGCCAGCAGCTTGAGACTAGCGGGAATCGCGAACACCGGGGAGCTGTTTTTT.

The CDR3 coding sequence is TGTGCCAGCGGTGTACAGGGGGTGGCTTCACCCCTCCACTTT. This encodes CASGVQGVASPLHF. The V and J genes are TRBV2 and TRBJ1-6, with 8 bases identical to TRBD1. Germline V gene sequence: CDR1 SNHLY, CDR2 FYNNEI. This CDR3 has 14 residues. The junction had 9 bases not matched to a gene; V was cut back by 8 bases and J by 9 bases.

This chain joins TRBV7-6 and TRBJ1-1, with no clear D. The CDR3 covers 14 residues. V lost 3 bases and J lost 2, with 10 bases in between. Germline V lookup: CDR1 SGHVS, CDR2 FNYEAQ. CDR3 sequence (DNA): TGTGCCAGCAGCTTTACGCAGGCTAACACTGAAGCTTTCTTT. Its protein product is CASSFTQANTEAFF.

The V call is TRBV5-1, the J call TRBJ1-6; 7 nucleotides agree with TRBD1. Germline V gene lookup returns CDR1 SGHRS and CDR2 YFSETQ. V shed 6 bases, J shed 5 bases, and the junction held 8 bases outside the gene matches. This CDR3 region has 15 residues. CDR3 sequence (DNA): TGCGCCAGCACCCAATACGGGACAGATAATTCACCCCTCCACTTT. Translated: CASTQYGTDNSPLHF.

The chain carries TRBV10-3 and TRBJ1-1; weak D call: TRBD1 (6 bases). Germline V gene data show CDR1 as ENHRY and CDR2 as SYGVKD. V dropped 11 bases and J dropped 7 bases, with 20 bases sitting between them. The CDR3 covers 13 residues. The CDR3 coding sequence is TGTGCCGCTGGATCGGGGGCGTCCGGTGAAGCTTTCTTT. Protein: CAAGSGASGEAFF.

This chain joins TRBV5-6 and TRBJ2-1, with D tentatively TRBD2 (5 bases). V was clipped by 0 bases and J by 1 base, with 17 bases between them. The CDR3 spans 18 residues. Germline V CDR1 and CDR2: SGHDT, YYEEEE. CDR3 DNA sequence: TGTGCCAGCAGCTTGGATGGTGAAGTTGGCGGGTCCTACAATGAGCAGTTCTTC. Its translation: CASSLDGEVGGSYNEQFF.

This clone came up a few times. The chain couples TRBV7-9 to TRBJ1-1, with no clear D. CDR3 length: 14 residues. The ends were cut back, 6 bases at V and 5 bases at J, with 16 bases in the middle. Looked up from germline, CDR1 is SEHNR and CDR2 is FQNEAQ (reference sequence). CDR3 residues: CASRQVTGRTEAFF. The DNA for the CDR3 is TGTGCCAGCAGGCAGGTGACGGGAAGAACTGAAGCTTTCTTT.